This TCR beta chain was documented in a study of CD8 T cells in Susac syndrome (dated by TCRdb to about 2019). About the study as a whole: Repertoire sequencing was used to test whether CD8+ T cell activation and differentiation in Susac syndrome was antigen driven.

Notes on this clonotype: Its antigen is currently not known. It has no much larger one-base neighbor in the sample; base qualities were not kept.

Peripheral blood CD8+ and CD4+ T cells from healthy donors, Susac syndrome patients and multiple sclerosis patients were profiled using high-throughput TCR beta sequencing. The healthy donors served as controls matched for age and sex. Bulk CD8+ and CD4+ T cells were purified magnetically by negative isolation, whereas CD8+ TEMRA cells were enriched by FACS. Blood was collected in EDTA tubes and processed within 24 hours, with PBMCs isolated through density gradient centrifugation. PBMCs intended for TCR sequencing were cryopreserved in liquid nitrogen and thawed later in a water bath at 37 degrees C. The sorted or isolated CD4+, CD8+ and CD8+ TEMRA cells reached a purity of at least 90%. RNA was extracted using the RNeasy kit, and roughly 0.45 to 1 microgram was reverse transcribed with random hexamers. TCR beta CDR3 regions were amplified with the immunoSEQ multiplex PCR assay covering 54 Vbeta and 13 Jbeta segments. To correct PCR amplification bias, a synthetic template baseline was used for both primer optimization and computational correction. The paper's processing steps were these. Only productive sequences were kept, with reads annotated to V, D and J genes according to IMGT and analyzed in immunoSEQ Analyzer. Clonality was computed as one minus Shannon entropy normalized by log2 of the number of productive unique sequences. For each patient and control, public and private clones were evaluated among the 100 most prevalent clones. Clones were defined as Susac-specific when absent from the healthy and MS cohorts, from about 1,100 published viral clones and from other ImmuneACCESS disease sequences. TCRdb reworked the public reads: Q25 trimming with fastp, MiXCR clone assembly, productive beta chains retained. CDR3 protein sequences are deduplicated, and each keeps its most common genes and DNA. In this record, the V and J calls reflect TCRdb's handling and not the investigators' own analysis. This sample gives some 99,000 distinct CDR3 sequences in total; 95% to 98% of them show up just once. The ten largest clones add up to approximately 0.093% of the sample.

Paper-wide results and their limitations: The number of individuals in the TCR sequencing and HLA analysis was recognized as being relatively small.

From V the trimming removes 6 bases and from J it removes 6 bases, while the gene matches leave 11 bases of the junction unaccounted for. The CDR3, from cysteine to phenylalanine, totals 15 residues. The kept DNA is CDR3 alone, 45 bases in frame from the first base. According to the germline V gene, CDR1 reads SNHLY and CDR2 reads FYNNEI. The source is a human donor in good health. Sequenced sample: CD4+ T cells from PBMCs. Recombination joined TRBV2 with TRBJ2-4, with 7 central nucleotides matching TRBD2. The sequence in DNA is TGTGCCAGCAGGGGGCAGGCGGGAGAGTTAAACATTCAGTACTTC. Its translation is CASRGQAGELNIQYF.